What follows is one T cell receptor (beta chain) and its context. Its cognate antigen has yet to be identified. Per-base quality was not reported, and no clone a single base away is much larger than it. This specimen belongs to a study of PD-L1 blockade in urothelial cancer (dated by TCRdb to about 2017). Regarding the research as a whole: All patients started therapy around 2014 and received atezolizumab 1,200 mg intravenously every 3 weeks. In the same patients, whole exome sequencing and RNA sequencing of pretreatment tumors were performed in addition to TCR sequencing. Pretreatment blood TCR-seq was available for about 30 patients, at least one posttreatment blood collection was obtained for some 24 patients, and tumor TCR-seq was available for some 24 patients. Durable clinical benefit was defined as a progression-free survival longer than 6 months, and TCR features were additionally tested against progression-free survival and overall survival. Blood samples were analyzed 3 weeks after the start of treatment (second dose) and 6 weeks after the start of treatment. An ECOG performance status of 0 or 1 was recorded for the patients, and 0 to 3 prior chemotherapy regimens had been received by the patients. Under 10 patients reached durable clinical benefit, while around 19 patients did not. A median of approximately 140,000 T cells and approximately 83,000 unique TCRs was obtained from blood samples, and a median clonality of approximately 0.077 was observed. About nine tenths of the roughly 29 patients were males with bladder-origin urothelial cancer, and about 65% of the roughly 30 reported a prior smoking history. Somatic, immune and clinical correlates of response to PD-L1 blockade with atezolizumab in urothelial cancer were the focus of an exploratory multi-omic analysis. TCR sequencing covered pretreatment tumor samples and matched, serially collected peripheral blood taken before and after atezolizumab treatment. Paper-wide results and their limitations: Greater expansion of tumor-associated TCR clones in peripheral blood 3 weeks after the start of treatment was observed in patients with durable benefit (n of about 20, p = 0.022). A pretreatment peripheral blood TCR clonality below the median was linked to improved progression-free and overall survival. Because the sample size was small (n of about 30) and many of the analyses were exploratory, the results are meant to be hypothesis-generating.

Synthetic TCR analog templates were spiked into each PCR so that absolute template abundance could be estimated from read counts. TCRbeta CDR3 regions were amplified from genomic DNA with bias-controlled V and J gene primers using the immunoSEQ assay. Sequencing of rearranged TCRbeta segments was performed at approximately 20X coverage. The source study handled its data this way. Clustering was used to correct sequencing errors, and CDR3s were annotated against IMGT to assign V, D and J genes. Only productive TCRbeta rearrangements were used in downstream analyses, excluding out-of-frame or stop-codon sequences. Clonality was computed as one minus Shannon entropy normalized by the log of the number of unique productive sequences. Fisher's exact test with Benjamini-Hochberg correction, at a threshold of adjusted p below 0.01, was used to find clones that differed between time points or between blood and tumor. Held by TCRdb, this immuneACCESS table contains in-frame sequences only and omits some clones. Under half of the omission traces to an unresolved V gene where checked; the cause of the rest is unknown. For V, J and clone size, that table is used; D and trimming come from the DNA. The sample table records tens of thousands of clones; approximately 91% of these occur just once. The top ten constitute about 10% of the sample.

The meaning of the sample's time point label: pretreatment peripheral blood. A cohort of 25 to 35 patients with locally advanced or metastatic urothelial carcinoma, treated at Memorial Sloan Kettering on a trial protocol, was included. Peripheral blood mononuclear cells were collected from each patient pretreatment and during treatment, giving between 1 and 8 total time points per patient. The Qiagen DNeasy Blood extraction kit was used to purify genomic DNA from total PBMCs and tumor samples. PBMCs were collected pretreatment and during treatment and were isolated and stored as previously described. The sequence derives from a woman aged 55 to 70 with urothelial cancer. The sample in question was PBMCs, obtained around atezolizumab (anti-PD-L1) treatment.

The CDR3 region reads CASSLTHNDEQFF. The bases read TGTGCCAGCAGCTTAACCCACAACGATGAGCAGTTCTTC. The chain was built from TRBV7-9 and TRBJ2-1; the D gene lacks a confident call. Reading from cysteine to phenylalanine, the CDR3 counts 13 amino acids. Only the CDR3 portion is preserved as DNA: 39 bases, with reading frame beginning at the first base. A distance of 10 bases separates the germline ends of V and J, which lose 2 bases and 8 bases respectively. CDR1 SEHNR and CDR2 FQNEAQ are derived from the germline V gene (reference sequence).